These 11 T cell receptor beta chains share one sample of origin, sequenced in a study of Ad26.COV2.S vaccination and SARS-CoV-2 variants. Regarding treatment: some 20 received Ad26.COV2.S at low or high dose, single or two shots; 5 received placebo; per-sample allocation not given. Repertoires come from day 63 after the first vaccine or placebo injection. Profiling relied on immunoSEQ multiplex PCR, and the TCRdb table lists in-frame clones only, not all of them. The table records roughly 390,000 clones, about nine tenths of them present only once. The starting material was peripheral blood, obtained in a trial of Ad26.COV2.S vaccine versus placebo. These receptors were collected from a person aged 18-65 years who received the Ad26.COV2.S COVID-19 vaccine or a placebo.

V gene TRBV7-9 combines with J gene TRBJ2-1; possible D gene TRBD2, 6 bases. The CDR3 has 15 amino acids. Deletions cut 5 bases from V and 6 bases from J, with 17 bases between. CDR1 and CDR2 (germline): SEHNR, FQNEAQ (reference sequence). CDR3 loop: CASSTLLAGVNEQFF. The CDR3 DNA sequence: TGTGCCAGCAGCACACTACTAGCTGGCGTCAATGAGCAGTTCTTC. Together with reference TRBV7-9 and TRBJ2-1, the CDR3 gives the full variable domain: DTGVSQNPRHKITKRGQNVTFRCDPISEHNRLYWYRQTLGQGPEFLTYFQNEAQLEKSRLLSDRFSAERPKGSFSTLEIQRTEQGDSAMYLCASSTLLAGVNEQFFGPGTRLTVL.

This chain connects TRBV4-1 to TRBJ2-3; D gene uncertain. The germline CDR1 and CDR2 sequences are MGHRA and YSYEKL. V gave up 0 bases and J gave up 2 bases, with 9 bases separating them. This CDR3 is built from 15 residues. The CDR3 is CASSQDESLTDTQYF. As DNA, the CDR3 is TGCGCCAGCAGCCAAGATGAGAGCCTCACAGATACGCAGTATTTT.

The rearrangement uses TRBV5-6 and TRBJ1-2, with 10 bases matching TRBD1. J gave up 8 bases and V 4 bases, and 11 bases lay outside the gene matches. The germline V gene has CDR1 SGHDT and CDR2 YYEEEE. CDR3 length: 15 amino acids. For the CDR3, the DNA is TGTGCCAGCAGCCCGAGGGACAGGGGAGAGGTCGGCTACACCTTC. It is translated as CASSPRDRGEVGYTF. The full variable domain, its missing parts supplied by reference TRBV5-6 and TRBJ1-2, is DAGVTQSPTHLIKTRGQQVTLRCSPKSGHDTVSWYQQALGQGPQFIFQYYEEEERQRGNFPDRFSGHQFPNYSSELNVNALLLGDSALYLCASSPRDRGEVGYTFGSGTRLTVV.

V gene TRBV19 combines with J gene TRBJ2-5; D perhaps matches TRBD1 (5 bases). The V end was cut by 10 bases, the J end by 2 bases, with 17 bases between. Germline CDR1 reads LNHDA; CDR2 reads SQIVND (reference sequence). CDR3 length equals 14 residues. The CDR3 here is CATAENRLQETQYF. As DNA, the CDR3 is TGTGCCACCGCCGAGAACAGGCTTCAAGAGACCCAGTACTTC.

This rearrangement joins TRBV5-6 to TRBJ1-2, with D possibly matching TRBD1 (5 bases). The V end was cut by 4 bases, the J end by 7 bases, with 14 bases between. The CDR3 totals 13 residues. CDR1 is SGHDT and CDR2 is YYEEEE in the germline V gene. CDR3 nucleotide sequence: TGTGCCAGCAGCCCGGGGCCTAACGGTGGCTACACCTTC. This translates into CASSPGPNGGYTF.

The J gene is TRBJ1-2, the V gene TRBV7-8; TRBD1 might be the D (5 bases). From germline, CDR1 is SGHVS and CDR2 FQNEAQ. This CDR3 is 13 amino acids long. The ends were cut back, 1 base at V and 6 bases at J, with 9 bases in the middle. The CDR3 region is CASSLGGDDGYTF. In DNA, the CDR3 is TGTGCCAGCAGCTTAGGGGGGGATGATGGCTACACCTTC.

This chain uses TRBV12-3 or TRBV12-4 with TRBJ1-1, with D unclear. The germline V and J ends were trimmed by 3 bases and 0 bases, with 5 bases remaining between them. This CDR3 is 13 amino acids long. The CDR3 region has the DNA TGTGCCAGCAGTTTTCCTGTGAACACTGAAGCTTTCTTT. It encodes CASSFPVNTEAFF.

This rearrangement joins TRBV27 to TRBJ1-2, with a weak D call TRBD1 (6 bases). Germline V gene sequence: CDR1 MNHEY, CDR2 SMNVEV (reference sequence). The length of the CDR3 is 13 residues. Trimming cost V 9 bases and J 6 bases, with 17 bases left between them. This chain's CDR3 is CASSYSGVDGYTF. CDR3 nucleotide sequence: TGTGCCAGTTCATACTCAGGGGTGGATGGCTACACCTTC.

The chain links TRBV7-2 to TRBJ2-7; weak D call: TRBD2 (5 bases). The CDR3 consists of 12 residues. The V and J ends lost 5 bases and 6 bases respectively, with 11 bases between them. Per the germline V gene, CDR1 is SGHTA and CDR2 is FQGNSA. CDR3 nucleotide sequence: TGTGCCAGCAGCACACGGAGGTCCGAGCAGTACTTC. Translating gives CASSTRRSEQYF.

The gene calls are TRBV7-9 and TRBJ2-2; 8 bases map to TRBD1. The CDR3 extends over 15 amino acids. V gave up 8 bases and J gave up 4 bases; unmatched junction bases: 9. Germline V lookup: CDR1 SEHNR, CDR2 FQNEAQ (reference sequence). CDR3 in DNA: TGTGCCAGCGAACCTCTACAGGGGGTCACCGGGGAGCTGTTTTTT. Translated, it gives CASEPLQGVTGELFF.

The chain links TRBV9 to TRBJ1-3; 10 bases line up with TRBD1. Germline-derived CDR1 and CDR2 are SGDLS and YYNGEE. Trimming cost V 0 bases and J 2 bases; bases outside gene matches: 8. The CDR3 consists of 18 residues. CDR3 sequence: CASSVGGTGVRTGNTIYF. The CDR3 DNA reads as TGTGCCAGCAGCGTAGGGGGGACAGGGGTGAGAACTGGAAACACCATATATTTT.